Listed here is a single T cell receptor (beta chain). The antigen remains undetermined. During the collection period, no donor immune events like infections were recorded. The data are from a study of identifying expanded T cells in peripheral blood. Study results and limitations: Technical replicates showed roughly 1.2 changed clones; approximately 2 weeks around 15; four weeks 19. Two-week clone count variance significantly increased as total template count grew.

This table comes from immunoSEQ multiplex PCR, and its TCRdb copy is limited to in-frame clones, with some not included. This sample has 85,000 to 120,000 clones, with around 88% found just once. CDR1 is SEHNR, CDR2 FQNEAQ, per germline (reference sequence). This CDR3 spans 16 amino acids. The V and J ends lost 4 bases and 7 bases, in that order; junction bases with no gene match: 12. The specimen sequenced was blood. The V and J genes are TRBV7-9 and TRBJ1-5, with 8 bases lining up with TRBD1. The TCR originated in a person between 18 and 75 years old in good health. The DNA of the CDR3 is TGTGCCAGCAGCTCGATAGGGACAGGCGCGGGCCAGCCCCAGCATTTT. It translates to CASSSIGTGAGQPQHF.